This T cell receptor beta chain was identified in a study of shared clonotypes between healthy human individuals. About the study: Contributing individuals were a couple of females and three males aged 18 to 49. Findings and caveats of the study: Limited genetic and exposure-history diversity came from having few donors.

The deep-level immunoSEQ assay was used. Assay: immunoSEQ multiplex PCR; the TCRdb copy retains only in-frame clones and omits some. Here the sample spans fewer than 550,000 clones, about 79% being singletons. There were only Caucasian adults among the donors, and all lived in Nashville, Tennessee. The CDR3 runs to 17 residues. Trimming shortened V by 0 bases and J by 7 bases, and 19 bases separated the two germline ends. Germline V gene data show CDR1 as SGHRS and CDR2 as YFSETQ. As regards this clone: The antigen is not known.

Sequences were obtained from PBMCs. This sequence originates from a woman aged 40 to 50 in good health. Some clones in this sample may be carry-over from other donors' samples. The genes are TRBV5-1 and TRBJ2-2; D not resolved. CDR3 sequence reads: CASSLAVLSERGGELFF. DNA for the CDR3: TGCGCCAGCAGCTTGGCCGTGTTGTCGGAGCGTGGCGGGGAGCTGTTTTTT.